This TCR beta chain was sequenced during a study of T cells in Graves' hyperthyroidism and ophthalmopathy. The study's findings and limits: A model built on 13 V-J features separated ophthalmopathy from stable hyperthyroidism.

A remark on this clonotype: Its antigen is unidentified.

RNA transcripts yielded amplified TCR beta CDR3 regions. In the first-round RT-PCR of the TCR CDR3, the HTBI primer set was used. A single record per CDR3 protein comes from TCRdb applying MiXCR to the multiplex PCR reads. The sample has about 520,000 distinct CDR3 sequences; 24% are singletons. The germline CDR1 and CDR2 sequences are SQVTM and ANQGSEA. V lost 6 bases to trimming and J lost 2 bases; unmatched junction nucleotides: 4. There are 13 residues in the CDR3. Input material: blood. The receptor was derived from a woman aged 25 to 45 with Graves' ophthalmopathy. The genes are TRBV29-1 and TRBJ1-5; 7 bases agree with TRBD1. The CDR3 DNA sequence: TGCAGCGTCCGACAGGGAGGCAATCAGCCCCAGCATTTT. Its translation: CSVRQGGNQPQHF. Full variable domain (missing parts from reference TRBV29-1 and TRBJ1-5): SAVISQKPSRDICQRGTSLTIQCQVDSQVTMMFWYRQQPGQSLTLIATANQGSEATYESGFVIDKFPISRPNLTFSTLTVSNMSPEDSSIYLCSVRQGGNQPQHFGDGTRLSIL.